Reported below is one TCR beta chain. Germline V CDR1 and CDR2: LGHDT, YNNKEL (reference sequence). Trimming at V came to 4 bases and at J to 4 bases, leaving 9 bases not matched to a gene. This CDR3 is built from 16 residues. These data originate in a study of blood T cell repertoires in COVID-19. Libraries were prepared by immunoSEQ multiplex PCR; TCRdb keeps only in-frame clonotypes and omits some of them. In the table there are approximately 150,000 clones, around 82% of which are singletons. The V gene is TRBV3-1 (or the pseudogene TRBV3-2), the J gene TRBJ2-1, with TRBD2 matching over 8 bases. This clonotype was sampled from a man aged 60-69 years who had recovered from COVID-19. Material for sequencing was PBMCs or T cells enriched from blood (not recorded which). The CDR3 coding sequence is TGTGCCAGCAGCCTATACTCCGGGACTAGATACAATGAGCAGTTCTTC. It yields the protein CASSLYSGTRYNEQFF.